This TCR beta chain was profiled in a study of blood T cell repertoires in COVID-19. Whole-study context: Sources were T cells, B-cell-depleted T cells, or PBMCs; the material itself was cDNA or gDNA.

Repertoires were generated with immunoSEQ multiplex PCR, while TCRdb's copy carries only in-frame clones and drops some. Of roughly 150,000 clones in the sample, roughly 81% are singletons; the top ten hold approximately 5.4%. Patients at the Seattle site were enrolled during active infection and followed longitudinally. Germline loops: CDR1 SGHAT, CDR2 FQNNGV. There are 14 residues in the CDR3. Trimming removed 4 bases from V and 4 bases from J, with 11 bases in between. The clonotype comes from a woman between 50 and 59 years old with COVID-19, enrolled during active disease. This sequence joins TRBV11-2 and TRBJ1-3; D uncertain. Sequencing input: peripheral blood. CDR3 loop: CASSSRLSGNTIYF. The DNA for the CDR3 is TGTGCCAGCAGCTCGAGACTCAGCGGAAACACCATATATTTT.